This T cell receptor (beta chain) was observed in a study of lymphopenia after photon versus proton radiotherapy. Assay used: immunoSEQ multiplex PCR; TCRdb lists only in-frame clones, some missing. The top ten clones hold roughly 10% of a sample with around 63,000 clones, over 70% of them seen once. Study-wide findings and caveats: After the lymphocyte nadir, photon-treated repertoires showed oligoclonal expansion, especially of CD8+ Temra cells. Better survival with proton therapy was suggested as possible, not demonstrated. Relative stability marked proton patients; photon patients lost diversity and naive cells.

This clone was picked up a small number of times. Antigen specificity is unknown. The CDR3 totals 15 residues. Germline V CDR1 and CDR2: SGHTA, FQGNSA. V shed 6 bases and J 2 bases; nucleotides not matched to a gene: 5. This TCR came from an older man with esophageal cancer. The material sequenced was peripheral blood, taken from a patient treated with proton-based radiotherapy. This chain joins TRBV7-2 and TRBJ2-2; the match to TRBD2 covers 8 bases. CDR3 amino acids: CASRQRGGNTGELFF. The CDR3 DNA sequence: TGTGCCAGCAGGCAACGGGGGGGTAACACCGGGGAGCTGTTTTTT.